These 13 T cell receptor beta chains were sequenced from one sample in a study of T cell responses to AZD1222 COVID-19 vaccine. The repertoire was sequenced with immunoSEQ multiplex PCR; TCRdb's copy has only in-frame clones and lacks some. Of roughly 100,000 clones listed, roughly 90% are singletons. Sequences were derived from peripheral blood, sampled on day 0 of AZD1222 vaccination. Source of these receptors: an adult in good health.

The V call is TRBV18, the J call TRBJ2-3; TRBD1 aligns across 7 bases. Trimming took 3 bases from V and 1 from J; bases not matched to a gene: 4. This CDR3 is built from 15 residues. CDR1 is KGHSH and CDR2 is LQKENI in the germline V gene. Here the CDR3 DNA reads TGTGCCAGCTCACCTGATGGACAGGGCACAGATACGCAGTATTTT. Amino acids: CASSPDGQGTDTQYF.

The chain carries TRBV3-1 (or the pseudogene TRBV3-2) and TRBJ2-1, with D possibly being TRBD2 (5 bases). Trimming removed 4 bases at V and 8 bases at J, with 9 bases between. This CDR3 contains 12 residues. CDR1 and CDR2 (germline): LGHDT, YNNKEL (reference sequence). In DNA, the CDR3 is TGTGCCAGCAGCCCCACTAGGGATGAGCAGTTCTTC. Protein sequence: CASSPTRDEQFF.

The rearrangement joins TRBV15 to TRBJ2-7; the D gene is possibly TRBD1 (5 bases). Trimming left V 2 bases short and J 1 base short, with 9 bases between. The CDR3 consists of 14 residues. CDR1 and CDR2 (germline): LNHNV, YYDKDF (reference sequence). In DNA form, the CDR3 reads TGTGCCACCAGCAGACCTACAGGTTCCTACGAGCAGTACTTC. This gives the protein CATSRPTGSYEQYF.

This clone is medium-sized. The chain combines TRBV11-2 with TRBJ2-7; the match to TRBD1 covers 7 bases. This CDR3 region has 17 residues. CDR1 and CDR2 (germline): SGHAT, FQNNGV. With 0 bases clipped from V and 6 bases from J, the junction kept 14 bases outside the gene matches. CDR3 sequence: CASSLEDSGTVAVEQYF. Written as DNA, the CDR3 is TGTGCCAGCAGCTTAGAAGATTCCGGGACAGTGGCAGTCGAGCAGTACTTC.

The chain joins TRBV3-1 (or the pseudogene TRBV3-2) to TRBJ1-6; D uncertain. V was trimmed by 0 bases and J by 14 bases, leaving 17 bases between them. Germline V gene lookup returns CDR1 LGHDT and CDR2 YNNKEL (reference sequence). The CDR3 consists of 15 residues. CDR3 sequence reads: CASSQDFTRVSSLHF. Written as DNA, the CDR3 is TGTGCCAGCAGCCAAGATTTTACAAGGGTATCTTCCCTCCACTTT.

V usage is TRBV19 and J usage is TRBJ2-3, with D possibly TRBD1 on 6 matching bases. CDR3 length equals 15 residues. CDR1 is LNHDA and CDR2 is SQIVND in the germline V gene (reference sequence). Trimming shortened V by 4 bases and J by 0 bases, and 11 bases separated the two germline ends. The CDR3 DNA follows: TGTGCCAGTAGTACAACAGGGTTTAGCACAGATACGCAGTATTTT. It translates to CASSTTGFSTDTQYF.

CDR3 bases: TGTGCCAGCAGCTTTACTAGTAGTCCGAACACCGGGGAGCTGTTTTTT. It is translated as CASSFTSSPNTGELFF. J is TRBJ2-2 and V is TRBV5-4, with a tentative D call TRBD2 (5 bases). Germline CDR1 is SGHNT and CDR2 is YYREEE (reference sequence). The CDR3 runs 16 residues. V dropped 2 bases and J dropped 0 bases, with 11 bases sitting between them. The complete variable domain, with remaining parts taken from reference TRBV5-4 and TRBJ2-2, reads ETGVTQSPTHLIKTRGQQVTLRCSSQSGHNTVSWYQQALGQGPQFIFQYYREEENGRGNFPPRFSGLQFPNYSSELNVNALELDDSALYLCASSFTSSPNTGELFFGEGSRLTVL.

The chain uses TRBV15 and TRBJ1-2, with 9 bases aligning to TRBD1. CDR3 length: 14 residues. V lost 4 bases to trimming and J lost 3 bases; unmatched junction nucleotides: 3. In germline, CDR1 is LNHNV, CDR2 YYDKDF (reference sequence). The CDR3 region has the DNA TGTGCCACCAGCAAGGGACAGGGCTACTATGGCTACACCTTC. Its protein product is CATSKGQGYYGYTF.

This chain links TRBV6-1 with TRBJ2-1; D might be TRBD2 (6 bases). CDR1 is MNHNS and CDR2 is SASEGT in the germline V gene. The germline V and J ends were trimmed by 3 bases and 3 bases, with 15 bases remaining between them. The CDR3 sequence is 16 residues long. CDR3 DNA: TGTGCCAGCAGTGACCTAGGTGGGGGACTCTACAATGAGCAGTTCTTC. Translation gives CASSDLGGGLYNEQFF.

The genes are TRBV5-1 and TRBJ1-1; TRBD1 might be the D (5 bases). Trimming took 5 bases from V and 4 from J, leaving 15 bases between them. The CDR3 contains 14 residues. The germline V gene has CDR1 SGHRS and CDR2 YFSETQ. The CDR3: CASRPGFSSTEAFF. The DNA of the CDR3 is TGCGCCAGCAGACCAGGGTTCTCCAGCACTGAAGCTTTCTTT.

The chain couples TRBV10-3 to TRBJ1-2, with 8 nucleotides matching TRBD1. V was pared by 9 bases and J by 4 bases, with 7 bases of the junction left unmatched. The V gene's germline CDR1 is ENHRY and CDR2 SYGVKD. This CDR3 is 13 amino acids long. CDR3 nucleotides: TGTGCCATAGCGGACAGGGAGATCTATGGCTACACCTTC. This encodes CAIADREIYGYTF.

In this sample, this clone turned up a few times. The chain joins TRBV23-1 to TRBJ1-3, with TRBD1 identical over 8 bases. TRBV23-1 is an ORF; its function is uncertain. The CDR3 loop spans 17 amino acids. The J segment lost 2 bases and the V segment lost 0 bases, leaving 6 bases of the junction unmatched. CDR3 sequence reads: CASSQSWTGFPGNTIYF. CDR3 coding DNA: TGCGCCAGCAGTCAATCGTGGACAGGGTTCCCTGGAAACACCATATATTTT.

CDR3 sequence (DNA): TGTGCCAGCAGCCAAGGGGACAGGACGAAAGCTTTCTTT. It yields the protein CASSQGDRTKAFF. J is TRBJ1-1 and V is TRBV3-1 (or the pseudogene TRBV3-2); the match to TRBD1 covers 8 bases. CDR3 size: 13 residues. Germline CDR1 and CDR2: LGHDT and YNNKEL (reference sequence). Germline trimming cut 1 base from V and 9 bases from J; bases unmatched to any gene: 4.